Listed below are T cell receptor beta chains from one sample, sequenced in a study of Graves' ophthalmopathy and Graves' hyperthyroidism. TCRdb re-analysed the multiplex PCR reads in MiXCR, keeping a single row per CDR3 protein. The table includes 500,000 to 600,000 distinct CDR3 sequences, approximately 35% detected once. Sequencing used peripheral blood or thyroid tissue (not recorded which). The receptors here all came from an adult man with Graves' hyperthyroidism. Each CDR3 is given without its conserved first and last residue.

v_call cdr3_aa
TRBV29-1 SVGMGVFDT
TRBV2 ASSMDIFSEKLF
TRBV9 ASSQTGEPALGEQY
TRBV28 ASRLSNIYGYT
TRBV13 ASSLPTFRAEQY
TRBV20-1 SAMRGSAEAF
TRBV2 ASSPGTVLQPQH
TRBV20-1 SASTENEQF
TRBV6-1 ASKLRAGLRSYEQY
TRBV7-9 ASSLGGLLNIQY
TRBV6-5 ASSYAQGIGEAF
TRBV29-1 SVKGQGADTQY
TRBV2 AIADRVYEQY
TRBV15 ATSRTGKGTEA
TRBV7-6 ASSFGHGTSGNTIY
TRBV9 ASSAEGLPSDEQY
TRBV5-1 ASSLGWSGANEQY
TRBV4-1 ASSQQGRDQPQH
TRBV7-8 ASNPTGGSDTQY
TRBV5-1 ASSWDRPTGANVLT
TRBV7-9 ASSFSGLSGELF
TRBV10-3 AISEFWRETQH
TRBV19 ASSISQGSGYT
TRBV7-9 ASSTRLAGGMETQY
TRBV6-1 ASSELVGGGADTQY
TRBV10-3 ASSVQGAAPGGYT
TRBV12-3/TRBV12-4 AISTRDRGSYGQY
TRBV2 ASGFGDEPPYEQY
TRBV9 ASSAQGFSSGETQY
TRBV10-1 ASSENPNTEAF
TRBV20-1 SAGAGDHSVREQY
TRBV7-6 ASSALAGQGVNQPQH
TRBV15 ATSTGDSSGNTIY
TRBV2 ASSALRGNGANVLT
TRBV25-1 ASSGPGETQY
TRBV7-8 ASSLDRRGGGETQY
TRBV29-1 SVGRQGARTNEKLF
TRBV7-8 ASSSGTSGMNTGELF
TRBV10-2 ASSEGAASGNTIY
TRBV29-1 SLARGDEQY
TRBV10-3 AISQDRGNQPQH
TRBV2 ASSEEPWTDSDTQY
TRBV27 ASSSTTKATEAF
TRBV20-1 SAEEGRGRETQY